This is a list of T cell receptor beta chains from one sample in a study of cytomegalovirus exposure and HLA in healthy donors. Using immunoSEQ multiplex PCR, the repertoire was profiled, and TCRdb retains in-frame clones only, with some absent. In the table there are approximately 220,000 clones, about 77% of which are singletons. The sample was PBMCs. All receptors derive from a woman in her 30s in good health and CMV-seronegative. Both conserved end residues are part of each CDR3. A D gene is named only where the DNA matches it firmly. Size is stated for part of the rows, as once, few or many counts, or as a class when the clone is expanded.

CDR3nt: TGTGCCAGCAGCCATGGGGGGACCGTTTGGTCAGATACGCAGTATTTT; CDR3aa: CASSHGGTVWSDTQYF; v_gene: TRBV14; j_gene: TRBJ2-3; d_gene: .; abundance: .; len: 16
CDR3nt: TGTGCCAGCAGCGTAGTTAGCGGGAGGAGAGGAGATACGCAGTATTTT; CDR3aa: CASSVVSGRRGDTQYF; v_gene: TRBV9; j_gene: TRBJ2-3; d_gene: TRBD2; abundance: .; len: 16
CDR3nt: TGCGCCAGCAGCAGTGAAGGGACAGTTGAACCTTTCTTT; CDR3aa: CASSSEGTVEPFF; v_gene: TRBV5-1; j_gene: TRBJ1-1; d_gene: TRBD1; abundance: .; len: 13
CDR3nt: TGTGCCAGCGTCGGGAACACTGAAGCTTTCTTT; CDR3aa: CASVGNTEAFF; v_gene: TRBV6-1; j_gene: TRBJ1-1; d_gene: .; abundance: .; len: 11
CDR3nt: TGTGCCAGCAGCTCCACCATGGGGCCCCGGGAGGGCCGCAATGAGCAGTTCTTC; CDR3aa: CASSSTMGPREGRNEQFF; v_gene: TRBV7-9; j_gene: TRBJ2-1; d_gene: TRBD2; abundance: .; len: 18
CDR3nt: TGCGCCAGCAGCACGGGACAGGTTGACACTGAAGCTTTCTTT; CDR3aa: CASSTGQVDTEAFF; v_gene: TRBV5-1; j_gene: TRBJ1-1; d_gene: TRBD1; abundance: .; len: 14
CDR3nt: TGTGCCAGCAGCTGGACTCAGGAAATCTATGGCTACACCTTC; CDR3aa: CASSWTQEIYGYTF; v_gene: TRBV5-5; j_gene: TRBJ1-2; d_gene: .; abundance: .; len: 14
CDR3nt: TGCGCCAGCAGCTTGGGGGCCGGGACAGGGGGGTACAATGAGCAGTTCTTC; CDR3aa: CASSLGAGTGGYNEQFF; v_gene: TRBV5-1; j_gene: TRBJ2-1; d_gene: TRBD1; abundance: .; len: 17
CDR3nt: TGTGCCAGCAGCCGGCTCGGCGGGGGGAGGTCTTATGGCTACACCTTC; CDR3aa: CASSRLGGGRSYGYTF; v_gene: TRBV5-8; j_gene: TRBJ1-2; d_gene: .; abundance: .; len: 16
CDR3nt: TGCTTCACTACCCGGCAGTTCGATGGCTACACCTTC; CDR3aa: CFTTRQFDGYTF; v_gene: TRBV7-9; j_gene: TRBJ1-2; d_gene: .; abundance: .; len: 12
CDR3nt: TGTGCCAGCAGCCCCTGGACAGGGGAAGCTTTCTTT; CDR3aa: CASSPWTGEAFF; v_gene: TRBV6-5; j_gene: TRBJ1-1; d_gene: TRBD1; abundance: .; len: 12
CDR3nt: TGTGCCAGCAGTGACGGGCCCACAGATACGCAGTATTTT; CDR3aa: CASSDGPTDTQYF; v_gene: TRBV6-4; j_gene: TRBJ2-3; d_gene: .; abundance: few; len: 13
CDR3nt: TGTGCCAGCAGCTCCCGGACTAGCGGGGTCCTCTCTTCCGGGGAGCTGTTTTTT; CDR3aa: CASSSRTSGVLSSGELFF; v_gene: TRBV7-2; j_gene: TRBJ2-2; d_gene: TRBD2; abundance: .; len: 18
CDR3nt: TGTGCCAGCAGTGCCTGGGCATGGGATGGCTACACCTTC; CDR3aa: CASSAWAWDGYTF; v_gene: TRBV6-1; j_gene: TRBJ1-2; d_gene: .; abundance: .; len: 13
CDR3nt: TGTGCCAGCAGTCAAGAGAGGGCCAAAAACATTCAGTACTTC; CDR3aa: CASSQERAKNIQYF; v_gene: TRBV27; j_gene: TRBJ2-4; d_gene: .; abundance: .; len: 14
CDR3nt: TGTGCCTGGGGGGGAGGGAGCGGTATTGCTTTCTTT; CDR3aa: CAWGGGSGIAFF; v_gene: TRBV30; j_gene: TRBJ1-1; d_gene: .; abundance: .; len: 12
CDR3nt: TGCGCCAGCAGCTACGGACAGGGGATGAACGAGCAGTACTTC; CDR3aa: CASSYGQGMNEQYF; v_gene: TRBV5-1; j_gene: TRBJ2-7; d_gene: TRBD1; abundance: .; len: 14
CDR3nt: TGTGCCAGCAGCTCACAGCAGACCGGGGAGCTGTTTTTT; CDR3aa: CASSSQQTGELFF; v_gene: TRBV5-4; j_gene: TRBJ2-2; d_gene: .; abundance: .; len: 13
CDR3nt: TGTGCCAGCAGCGTAGACAGGGGCTTGGAGAACACTGAAGCTTTCTTT; CDR3aa: CASSVDRGLENTEAFF; v_gene: TRBV9; j_gene: TRBJ1-1; d_gene: TRBD1; abundance: many; len: 16
CDR3nt: TGTGCCAGTAGTTCCCAGGCGGGGCGGAGTGGCTACACCTTC; CDR3aa: CASSSQAGRSGYTF; v_gene: TRBV19; j_gene: TRBJ1-2; d_gene: .; abundance: .; len: 14
CDR3nt: TGCGCCAGCAGTCAACAGGGTTTGGGAAACTACGAGCAGTACTTC; CDR3aa: CASSQQGLGNYEQYF; v_gene: TRBV5-1; j_gene: TRBJ2-7; d_gene: .; abundance: few; len: 15
CDR3nt: TGTGCCAGCAGCGCCTGGGACAGCATCTCTGGGGCCAACGTCCTGACTTTC; CDR3aa: CASSAWDSISGANVLTF; v_gene: TRBV5-8; j_gene: TRBJ2-6; d_gene: TRBD1; abundance: once; len: 17
CDR3nt: TGTGCCAGCAGCTTGGTGTTAGCGGGAGCAGAGTACGAGCAGTACTTC; CDR3aa: CASSLVLAGAEYEQYF; v_gene: TRBV5-6; j_gene: TRBJ2-7; d_gene: TRBD2; abundance: .; len: 16